Sequencing of this T cell receptor (beta chain) was carried out in a study of T cells in Graves' hyperthyroidism and ophthalmopathy. Study-wide context: Any treatment followed the collection of peripheral blood at initial diagnosis.

Regarding this clonotype: The antigen is unknown.

It was RNA transcripts that yielded the amplified TCR beta CDR3 regions. An initial round of RT-PCR targeting the TCR CDR3 relied on the HTBI primer set. In TCRdb, the multiplex PCR reads were re-called with MiXCR into one record per CDR3 protein. The table records over 700,000 distinct CDR3 sequences, roughly 40% of them present only once. Study findings and constraints: Ophthalmopathy prediction by the model preceded onset by a median about 6 months.

The germline V gene has CDR1 DFQATT and CDR2 SNEGSKA (reference sequence). V lost 3 bases, J lost 4 bases, and 16 bases lay in between. The CDR3 is 14 amino acids. Material for sequencing was blood. This receptor was taken from a man between 18 and 35 years old with Graves' hyperthyroidism. V and J are TRBV20-1 and TRBJ2-7; D possibly matches TRBD1 or TRBD2 (7 bases each). CDR3 DNA: TGCAGTGCTAGGGGGGACAGCGGGACTTACGAGCAGTACTTC. Its translation: CSARGDSGTYEQYF.